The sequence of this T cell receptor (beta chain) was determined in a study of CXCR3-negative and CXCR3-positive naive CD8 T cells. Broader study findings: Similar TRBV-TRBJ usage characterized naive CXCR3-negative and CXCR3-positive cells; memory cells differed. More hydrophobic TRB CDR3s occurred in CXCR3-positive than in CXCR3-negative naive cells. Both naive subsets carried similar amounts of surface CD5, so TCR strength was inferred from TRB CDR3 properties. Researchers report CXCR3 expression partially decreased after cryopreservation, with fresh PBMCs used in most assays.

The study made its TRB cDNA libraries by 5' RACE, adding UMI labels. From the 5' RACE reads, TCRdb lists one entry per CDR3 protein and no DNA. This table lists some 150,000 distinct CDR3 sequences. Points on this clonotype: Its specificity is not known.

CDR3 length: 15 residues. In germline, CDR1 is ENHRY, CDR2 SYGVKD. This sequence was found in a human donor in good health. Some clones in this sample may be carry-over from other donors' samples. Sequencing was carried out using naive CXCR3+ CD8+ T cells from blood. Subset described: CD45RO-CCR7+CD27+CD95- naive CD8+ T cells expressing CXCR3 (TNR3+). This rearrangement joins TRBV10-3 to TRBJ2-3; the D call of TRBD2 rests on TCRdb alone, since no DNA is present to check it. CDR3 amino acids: CAISDLGGSTDTQYF.